The sequence of this T cell receptor (beta chain) was determined in a study of CD4 T cells in relation to SARS-CoV-2 and coronaviruses. Per the germline V gene, CDR1 is SGHRS and CDR2 is YFSETQ. V gave up 4 bases and J gave up 1 base; unmatched junction bases: 6. The CDR3 covers 15 residues. Before the COVID-19 pandemic, during about 2010-2018, CD4+ T cells were taken from unexposed donors. CD4+ T cells were isolated from the cells after more than 8 days of culture. With regard to this clone: What it binds is unknown.

Clones were sequenced by immunoSEQ multiplex PCR, and TCRdb holds only the in-frame ones, with some missing. Among 25,000 to 30,000 clones listed, about 81% were seen once. Sequenced input: CD4+ T cells from PBMCs, cultured in vitro. This sequence joins TRBV5-1 and TRBJ2-5; 8 bases fit TRBD2. The receptor was isolated from a human donor in good health. The CDR3: CASSISGTSQETQYF. CDR3 sequence (DNA): TGCGCCAGCAGCATATCCGGGACTAGCCAAGAGACCCAGTACTTC.